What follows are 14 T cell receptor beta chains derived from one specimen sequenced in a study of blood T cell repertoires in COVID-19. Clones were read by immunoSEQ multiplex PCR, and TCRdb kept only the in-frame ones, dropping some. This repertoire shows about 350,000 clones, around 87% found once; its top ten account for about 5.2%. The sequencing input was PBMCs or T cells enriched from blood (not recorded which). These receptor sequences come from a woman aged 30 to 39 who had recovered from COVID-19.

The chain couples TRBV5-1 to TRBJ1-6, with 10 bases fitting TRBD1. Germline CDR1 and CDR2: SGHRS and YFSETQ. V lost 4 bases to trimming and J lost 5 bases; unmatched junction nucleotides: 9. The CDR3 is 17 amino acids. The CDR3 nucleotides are TGCGCCAGCAGCGGGAAACTTGACAGGGGGCATAATTCACCCCTCCACTTT. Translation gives CASSGKLDRGHNSPLHF.

The CDR3 region is CASSFRYMNTEAFF. The CDR3, as DNA: TGTGCCAGCAGTTTTCGATACATGAACACTGAAGCTTTCTTT. The chain carries TRBV28 and TRBJ1-1; D not resolved. V lost 3 bases and J 0 bases, leaving 8 bases between the germline ends. CDR1 is MDHEN, CDR2 SYDVKM, per germline. CDR3 length: 14 amino acids.

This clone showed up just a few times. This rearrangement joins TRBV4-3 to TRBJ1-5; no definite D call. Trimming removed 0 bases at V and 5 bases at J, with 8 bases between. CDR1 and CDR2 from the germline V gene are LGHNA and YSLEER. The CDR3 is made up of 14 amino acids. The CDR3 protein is CASSQDIRYQPQHF. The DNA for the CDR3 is TGCGCCAGCAGCCAAGATATCAGGTATCAGCCCCAGCATTTT.

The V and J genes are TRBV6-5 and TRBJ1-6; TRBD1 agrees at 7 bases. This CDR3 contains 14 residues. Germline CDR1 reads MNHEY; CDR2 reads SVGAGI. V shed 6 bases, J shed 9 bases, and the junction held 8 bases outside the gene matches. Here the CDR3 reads CASSRQGFGSPLHF. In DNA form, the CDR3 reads TGTGCCAGCAGCCGACAGGGCTTCGGTTCACCCCTCCACTTT.

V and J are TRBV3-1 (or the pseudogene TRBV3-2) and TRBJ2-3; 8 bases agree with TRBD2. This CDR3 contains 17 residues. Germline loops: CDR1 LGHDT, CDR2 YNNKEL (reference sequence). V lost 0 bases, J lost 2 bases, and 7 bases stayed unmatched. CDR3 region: CASSQDPTSGATDTQYF. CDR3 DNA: TGTGCCAGCAGCCAAGATCCCACTAGCGGAGCCACAGATACGCAGTATTTT.

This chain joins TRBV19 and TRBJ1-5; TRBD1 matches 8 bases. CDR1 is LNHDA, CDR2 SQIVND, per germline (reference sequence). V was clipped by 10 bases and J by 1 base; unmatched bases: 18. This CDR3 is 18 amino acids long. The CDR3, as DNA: TGTGCCACTACCGGCTCCGGGACAGGACTACGAAGCAATCAGCCCCAGCATTTT. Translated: CATTGSGTGLRSNQPQHF.

In DNA form, the CDR3 reads TGTGCCAGCACCACAGGGGATGCAGAGACCCAGTACTTC. It codes for CASTTGDAETQYF. This chain links TRBV2 with TRBJ2-5; 7 bases are a match to TRBD1. Losses at the gene ends were 7 bases for V and 4 bases for J; bases not matched to a gene: 6. Germline V gene lookup returns CDR1 SNHLY and CDR2 FYNNEI. The CDR3 sequence is 13 residues long.

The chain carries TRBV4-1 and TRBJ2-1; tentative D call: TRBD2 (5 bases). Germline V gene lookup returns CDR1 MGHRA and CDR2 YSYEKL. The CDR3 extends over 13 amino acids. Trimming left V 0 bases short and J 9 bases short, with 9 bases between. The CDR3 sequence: CASSQDREGEQFF. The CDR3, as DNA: TGCGCCAGCAGCCAAGATCGTGAGGGTGAGCAGTTCTTC.

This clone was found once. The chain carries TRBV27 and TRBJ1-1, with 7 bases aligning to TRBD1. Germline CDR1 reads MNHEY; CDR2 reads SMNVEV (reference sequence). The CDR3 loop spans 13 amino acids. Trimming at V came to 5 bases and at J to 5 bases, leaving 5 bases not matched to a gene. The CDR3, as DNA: TGTGCCAGCAGTCCAGGGGGTGGTACTGAAGCTTTCTTT. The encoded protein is CASSPGGGTEAFF.

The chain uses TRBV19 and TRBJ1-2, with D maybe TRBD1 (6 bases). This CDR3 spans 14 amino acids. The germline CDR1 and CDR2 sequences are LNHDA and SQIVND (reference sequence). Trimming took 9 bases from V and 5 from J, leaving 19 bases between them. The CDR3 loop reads CASVMTGTTYGYTF. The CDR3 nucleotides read TGTGCCAGCGTTATGACCGGGACAACGTATGGCTACACCTTC.

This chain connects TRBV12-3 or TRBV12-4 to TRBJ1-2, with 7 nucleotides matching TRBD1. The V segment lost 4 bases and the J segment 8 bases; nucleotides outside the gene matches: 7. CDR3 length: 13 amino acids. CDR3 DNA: TGTGCCAGCAGTTGGGGCAGGGGGGTCGGCTACACCTTC. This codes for CASSWGRGVGYTF.

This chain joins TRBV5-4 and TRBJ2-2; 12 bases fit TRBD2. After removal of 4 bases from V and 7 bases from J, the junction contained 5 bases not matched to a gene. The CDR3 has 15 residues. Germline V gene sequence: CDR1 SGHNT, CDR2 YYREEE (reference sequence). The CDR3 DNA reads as TGTGCCAGCAGCCCTCTAGCGGGGGGGAACGGGGAGCTGTTTTTT. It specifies CASSPLAGGNGELFF.

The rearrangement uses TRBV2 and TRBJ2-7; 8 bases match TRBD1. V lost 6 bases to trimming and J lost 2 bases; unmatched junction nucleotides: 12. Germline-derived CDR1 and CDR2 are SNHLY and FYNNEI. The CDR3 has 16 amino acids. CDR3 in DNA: TGTGCCAGCAGCCATGACAGGAGACAGGGGACCTACGAGCAGTACTTC. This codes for CASSHDRRQGTYEQYF.

For the CDR3, the DNA is TGTGCCAGCATTCGGACAGGGCACACCGGGGAGCTGTTTTTT. This sequence encodes CASIRTGHTGELFF. This chain connects TRBV7-8 to TRBJ2-2; 8 bases fit TRBD1. This CDR3 has 14 residues. Germline loops: CDR1 SGHVS, CDR2 FQNEAQ. V trimming: 7 bases; J trimming: 3 bases; junction bases outside the gene matches: 4.